This T cell receptor beta chain was retrieved from a study of response to subunit inactivated influenza vaccine. Whole-study results and caveats: Authors suggested few new T cells are recruited by each seasonal influenza vaccination.

TCRdb analysed the RT-PCR reads with MiXCR anew, one entry per CDR3 protein. The table shows about 700,000 distinct CDR3 sequences, with 15% to 18% occurring only once. On this clonotype: Its antigen is unknown.

V gave up 4 bases and J gave up 0 bases; unmatched junction bases: 11. The CDR3 extends over 18 amino acids. CDR1 and CDR2 (germline): LGHDT, YNNKEL (reference sequence). The chain joins TRBV3-1 to TRBJ2-2; 7 positions agree with TRBD1. The sequenced sample was PBMCs from blood, obtained roughly 13 days after vaccination. This sequence was found in a middle-aged man who received an inactivated influenza vaccine. The CDR3 loop is CASSPQPMTGSNTGELFF. The DNA for the CDR3 is TGTGCCAGCAGCCCCCAGCCGATGACAGGGTCGAACACCGGGGAGCTGTTTTTT.